The present T cell receptor beta chain was sequenced within a study of spatial heterogeneity in lung cancer. Using its own MiXCR run on the 5' RACE reads, TCRdb lists one record per CDR3 protein. The repertoire holds 9,000 or so distinct CDR3 sequences, with 4.5% as singletons. The V gene lost 6 bases and the J gene lost 9 bases, with 15 bases spanning the gap. The germline gives CDR1 MNHNS, CDR2 SASEGT. This CDR3 is built from 13 residues. In this sample, this clonotype turned up many times. Its cognate antigen is unknown. The time point: sample taken at primary tumor resection. Study-wide results and limits: How many expanded intratumoral alpha and beta TCRs were present tracked the tumor mutation count, which was a count of nonsynonymous mutations.

This chain uses TRBV6-1 with TRBJ2-4; D might be TRBD2 (5 bases). This sample comprised lung tumor tissue, obtained at surgery. This clonotype was obtained from a female donor with early-stage non-small cell lung cancer. The CDR3 sequence: CASRIGVDGIQYF. The DNA of the CDR3 is TGTGCCAGCAGAATCGGGGTCGACGGCATTCAGTACTTC.